This T cell receptor (beta chain) stems from a study of shared clonotypes between healthy human individuals. Looked up from germline, CDR1 is GTSNPN and CDR2 is SVGIG (reference sequence). Trimming removed 3 bases from V and 8 bases from J, with 16 bases in between. The length of the CDR3 is 14 residues. The study ran the assay at deep level. In the authors' methods: ImmunoSEQ supplied junction-only sequences lacking quality scores, so filtering was different. TCRdb's copy holds only in-frame clones and misses some; the assay was immunoSEQ multiplex PCR. The V and J calls and the clone size are those of that table, but D and trimming were determined from the DNA. The table lists about 1.5 million clones, 98% of them singletons, with about 0.42% in the top ten. This clone occurred once. Its antigen remains unidentified. Study findings and constraints: The sharing of roughly 5% of naive CD4 clonotypes was seen across a few donors. The study found lower generation probabilities in non-shared clonotypes than in those shared by all four donors.

This receptor was taken from a man aged 25-40 years in good health. The sequencing sample was made of naive CD4+ T cells sorted from blood. The subset is: CD45RA+ positively selected. The rearrangement uses TRBV30 and TRBJ1-4, with D hard to call. The CDR3 DNA reads as TGTGCCTGGAGAACCCCCATGCGCCGGGAAAAACTGTTTTTT. Amino acid sequence: CAWRTPMRREKLFF.